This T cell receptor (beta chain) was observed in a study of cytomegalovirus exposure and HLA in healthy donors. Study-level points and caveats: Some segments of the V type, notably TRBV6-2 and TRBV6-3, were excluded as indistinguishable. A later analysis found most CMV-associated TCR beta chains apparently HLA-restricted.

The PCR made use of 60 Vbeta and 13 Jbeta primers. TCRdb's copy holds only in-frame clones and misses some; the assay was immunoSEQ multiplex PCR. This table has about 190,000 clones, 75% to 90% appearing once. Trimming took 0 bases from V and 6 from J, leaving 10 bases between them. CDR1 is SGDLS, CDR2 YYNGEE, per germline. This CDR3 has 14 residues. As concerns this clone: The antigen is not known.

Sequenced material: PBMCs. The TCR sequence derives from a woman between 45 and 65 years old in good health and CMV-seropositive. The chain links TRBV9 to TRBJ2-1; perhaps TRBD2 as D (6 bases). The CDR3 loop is CASSVGGLSNEQFF. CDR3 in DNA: TGTGCCAGCAGCGTAGGAGGACTAAGCAATGAGCAGTTCTTC. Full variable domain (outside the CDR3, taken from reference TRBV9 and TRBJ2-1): DSGVTQTPKHLITATGQRVTLRCSPRSGDLSVYWYQQSLDQGLQFLIQYYNGEERAKGNILERFSAQQFPDLHSELNLSSLELGDSALYFCASSVGGLSNEQFFGPGTRLTVL.